The clone carrying this TCR beta chain was recorded a few times. Its antigen is unknown. The data are from a study of shared clonotypes between healthy human individuals. The authors ran the assay at deep level. Several immunoSEQ plates held equal portions of the genomic DNA taken from each subset. The method was immunoSEQ multiplex PCR; TCRdb's version includes in-frame clones alone and lacks a portion of them. The repertoire holds about 680,000 clones, with less than 80% as singletons. Notes on the study in general: Naive subsets tended to show greater estimated richness than memory subsets. Donor clonotype sharing was expected to depend on sequencing depth.

Losses at the gene ends were 0 bases for V and 4 bases for J; bases not matched to a gene: 6. The length of the CDR3 is 17 residues. The germline gives CDR1 LNHDA, CDR2 SQIVND (reference sequence). The chain combines TRBV19 with TRBJ2-1; 10 positions agree with TRBD2. This sequence was found in a woman in her twenties or thirties in good health. The sample consisted of memory CD4+ T cells sorted from blood. Subset in this sample: CD45RA-negative fraction. The CDR3 sequence: CASSIEEREGSYNEQFF. The CDR3 DNA reads as TGTGCCAGTAGTATAGAGGAGCGGGAGGGCAGTTACAATGAGCAGTTCTTC. Full variable domain (missing parts from reference TRBV19 and TRBJ2-1): DGGITQSPKYLFRKEGQNVTLSCEQNLNHDAMYWYRQDPGQGLRLIYYSQIVNDFQKGDIAEGYSVSREKKESFPLTVTSAQKNPTAFYLCASSIEEREGSYNEQFFGPGTRLTVL.